The entry that follows covers one TCR beta chain sequence. Patients with other autoimmune diseases, uncontrolled infections, pregnancy or lactation were excluded. The study amplified TCR beta CDR3 regions using RNA transcripts. First-round RT-PCR employed HTBI primers, with a second-round multiplex PCR after it. From the multiplex PCR reads, TCRdb called clonotypes with MiXCR, one entry per CDR3 protein. Seen here are around 520,000 distinct CDR3 sequences, 35% to 45% observed once, and the top ten hold about 4%. The data are from a study of Graves' ophthalmopathy and Graves' hyperthyroidism. Trimming cost V 1 base and J 1 base, with 12 bases left between them. The CDR3 spans 15 residues. CDR1 DFQATT and CDR2 SNEGSKA come from the germline V gene (reference sequence).

J is TRBJ2-3 and V is TRBV20-1; TRBD1 might be the D (5 bases). This sequence originates from an adult man with Graves' hyperthyroidism. The sequenced sample was peripheral blood or thyroid tissue (not recorded which). In nucleotides, the CDR3 is TGCAGTGCTAGAGCCCCGGACATACGCACAGATACGCAGTATTTT. This encodes CSARAPDIRTDTQYF.